The clone carrying this TCR beta chain was seen more than once but under ten times. This sample is part of a study of blood T cell repertoires in COVID-19. Across the study: Nucleic acid was either cDNA or gDNA, and it came from T cells, B-cell-depleted T cells, or PBMCs.

V was pared by 2 bases and J by 0 bases, with 13 bases between. This CDR3 region has 16 residues. CDR1 is KGHSH, CDR2 LQKENI, per germline. Data came from immunoSEQ multiplex PCR; TCRdb stores just in-frame clones and leaves some out. The sample shows approximately 330,000 clones, roughly nine tenths of them seen only once. Material for sequencing was PBMCs or T cells enriched from blood (not recorded which). The chain couples TRBV18 to TRBJ1-2; tentatively, D is TRBD1 (6 bases). This clonotype was obtained from a woman aged 30 to 39 who had recovered from COVID-19. In DNA, the CDR3 is TGTGCCAGCTCACCATTGACAGGCCCCTCTAACTATGGCTACACCTTC. This gives the protein CASSPLTGPSNYGYTF.